This T cell receptor beta chain was observed in a study of graft-versus-host responses after intestinal transplantation. The study, taken as a whole, reports: Early post-transplant falls in HvG clones accompanied the peak levels of circulating GvH clones.

Germline lookup yields CDR1 SGHVS and CDR2 FQNEAQ. V dropped 5 bases and J dropped 1 base, with 20 bases sitting between them. The CDR3 extends over 17 amino acids. With regard to this clone: What it binds is unknown.

The data were produced by immunoSEQ multiplex PCR, yet TCRdb's version contains in-frame clones alone and is incomplete. The sample shows over 7,500 clones, about 77% of them seen only once. Processing of graft tissue released intraepithelial and lamina propria lymphocytes. The source is a human patient who received an intestinal transplant, so some T cells may come from the graft donor. The chain joins TRBV7-8 to TRBJ1-2; possible D gene TRBD1, 5 bases. This specimen consisted of ileum tissue, obtained about 430 days after intestinal transplantation. The CDR3 bases are TGTGCCAGCAGCCCTGTCGGGGCAGAAATTTATAACTATGGCTACACCTTC. Protein sequence: CASSPVGAEIYNYGYTF. Supplemented by reference TRBV7-8 and TRBJ1-2, the full variable domain reads GAGVSQSPRYKVAKRGQDVALRCDPISGHVSLFWYQQALGQGPEFLTYFQNEAQLDKSGLPSDRFFAERPEGSVSTLKIQRTQQEDSAVYLCASSPVGAEIYNYGYTFGSGTRLTVV.